A selection of T cell receptor beta chains follows, all from one sample in a study of Graves' ophthalmopathy and Graves' hyperthyroidism. TCRdb reprocessed the multiplex PCR reads with MiXCR, giving one entry per CDR3 protein. Altogether approximately 700,000 distinct CDR3 sequences are present, roughly two fifths being singletons, with the ten largest covering approximately 43%. Sequenced: peripheral blood. The receptors originated from an adult man with Graves' ophthalmopathy. Both conserved end residues are part of each CDR3.

>TRBV10-3|TRBJ1-6
CASTRGQGYNSPLHF
>TRBV5-4|TRBJ2-7
CASSLEHGLGTGTYEQYF
>TRBV11-1|TRBJ1-4
CASSWGQAGWNEKLFF
>TRBV15|TRBJ1-1
CATSRKNRGLNTEAFF
>TRBV29-1|TRBJ2-7
CSVEEGTGSYEQYF
>TRBV11-1|TRBJ1-1
CASSLKGQNTEAFF
>TRBV10-2|TRBJ1-1
CASTTGARTEAFF
>TRBV10-3|NA
CAISERGTSNEQYF
>TRBV20-1|TRBJ2-7
CSARESRTYEQYF
>TRBV19|TRBJ1-5
CASVEGGNSNQPQHF
>TRBV2|TRBJ1-2
CASSLGHRPHYGYTF
>TRBV10-3|TRBJ1-2
CAISTSRRYGYTF
>TRBV27|TRBJ2-7
CASSASRLAGVGEQYF
>TRBV25-1|TRBJ2-2
CASSVRTVKGTGELFF
>TRBV20-1|TRBJ2-5
CSAGTSGGVRETQYF
>TRBV19|TRBJ1-6
CASSIAGADNSPLHF
>TRBV20-1|TRBJ2-5
CSARVLGLAGGEQYF
>TRBV7-3|TRBJ2-5
CASSPTGGLQETQYF
>TRBV27|TRBJ2-7
CASSPGLAGDVQYF
>TRBV7-2|TRBJ1-1
CASSLEGRGTEAFF
>TRBV20-1|TRBJ2-7
CSAPWASSYEQYF
>TRBV15|TRBJ2-7
CATSRDLGTGTTEQYF
>TRBV7-9|TRBJ1-4
CASSYSTNEKLFF
>TRBV7-9|TRBJ1-4
CASSLTRGTGNEKLFF
>TRBV20-1|TRBJ2-5
CSAAGTDLETQYF
>TRBV7-2|TRBJ2-5
CASSLAPETQYF
>TRBV29-1|TRBJ2-7
CSVGGLAGEDEQYF
>TRBV11-2|TRBJ1-1
CASSQRGGAGTEAFF
>TRBV24-1|TRBJ1-5
CATSDPGPTGNQPQHF
>TRBV2|TRBJ2-5
CASSLASTGGETQYF
>TRBV20-1|TRBJ2-7
CSASELLYEQYF
>TRBV7-8|TRBJ1-2
CASSLGAPKYGYTF
>TRBV28|TRBJ1-5
CASRYRGLVNQPQHF
>TRBV20-1|TRBJ1-6
CSARGRGANSPLHF
>TRBV29-1|TRBJ2-7
CSVVLAVAYEQYF
>TRBV4-1|TRBJ2-7
CASSHRGTEQYF
>TRBV2|TRBJ2-7
CASTSRDREQYF
>TRBV4-3|TRBJ2-5
CASSQDDRGGQETQYF
>TRBV7-2|TRBJ2-5
CASSLEGTGVNEETQYF
>TRBV7-2|TRBJ2-5
CASSRHTQETQYF
>TRBV7-2|TRBJ2-7
CASSDSWDTSYEQYF
>TRBV7-9|TRBJ2-3
CASSSGQVTDTQYF
>TRBV19|TRBJ1-2
CASRGTGGDGYTF
>TRBV2|TRBJ1-5
CASSTGTGVFNQPQHF
>TRBV7-9|TRBJ1-1
CASSLGLADPNTEAFF
>TRBV9|TRBJ2-6
CASSVQGSGANVLTF
>TRBV10-3|TRBJ2-5
CAIKESAETQYF
>TRBV2|TRBJ2-7
CASSEALGLAYEQYF
>TRBV24-1|TRBJ1-5
CASSFPGDSNQPQHF
>TRBV19|TRBJ1-1
CASSDPPNTEAFF